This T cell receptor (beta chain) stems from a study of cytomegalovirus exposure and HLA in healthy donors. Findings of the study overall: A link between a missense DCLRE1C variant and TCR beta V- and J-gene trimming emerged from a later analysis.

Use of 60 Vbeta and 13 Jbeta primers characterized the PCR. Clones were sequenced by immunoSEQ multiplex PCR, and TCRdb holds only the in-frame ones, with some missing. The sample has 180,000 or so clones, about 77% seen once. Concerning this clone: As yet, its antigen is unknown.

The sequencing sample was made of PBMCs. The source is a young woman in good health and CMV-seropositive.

The CDR3 sequence: CASSLDPAVTDTQYF. The CDR3 DNA reads TGCGCCAGCAGCTTGGATCCCGCGGTCACAGATACGCAGTATTTT. The chain is built from TRBV5-1 and TRBJ2-3, with unresolved D. V lost 0 bases to trimming and J lost 2 bases, with 10 bases between them. This CDR3 spans 15 amino acids. The germline V gene encodes CDR1 SGHRS and CDR2 YFSETQ.